This entry describes one T cell receptor beta chain. Described treatment: oral pan-JAK inhibitor, 5-10 mg twice daily. Peripheral blood and lesional scalp punch biopsies came from alopecia areata patients. The researchers isolated CD4+ and CD8+ T cells from PBMCs by sorting. These data originate in a study of CD8+ T cells in alopecia areata. This CDR3 contains 15 residues. Germline V lookup: CDR1 SGHRS, CDR2 YFSETQ. The V segment lost 4 bases and the J segment 8 bases; nucleotides outside the gene matches: 6. It was cDNA, reverse transcribed from extracted RNA, that served as the sequencing template. Profiled with immunoSEQ multiplex PCR; TCRdb holds only in-frame clones, not every one. The data show around 190,000 clones, with 45% to 65% seen just once and less than 0.8% held by the top ten.

The rearrangement joins TRBV5-1 to TRBJ2-1; 13 nucleotides match TRBD2. Sequencing was performed on CD4+ T cells sorted from blood, taken at week 4, from a patient treated with tofacitinib. This sequence originates from a human donor with alopecia areata. This chain's CDR3 is CASSGWTSGRDEQFF. CDR3 coding DNA: TGCGCCAGCAGCGGTTGGACTAGCGGGAGAGATGAGCAGTTCTTC. Variable domain in full (rest from reference TRBV5-1 and TRBJ2-1): KAGVTQTPRYLIKTRGQQVTLSCSPISGHRSVSWYQQTPGQGLQFLFEYFSETQRNKGNFPGRFSGRQFSNSRSEMNVSTLELGDSALYLCASSGWTSGRDEQFFGPGTRLTVL.